This T cell receptor (beta chain) is from a study of breast tumors, draining lymph nodes, adjacent tissues. General study points: Compared with basal-like, luminal-like tumors shared significantly more repertoire with nontumor tissue.

Samples came from axillary lymph nodes draining the breast cancer. From the multiplex PCR reads, TCRdb called clonotypes with MiXCR, one entry per CDR3 protein. The sample contains about 130,000 distinct CDR3 sequences, 20% of which appear only once. This clonotype was detected ten times or more. The antigen is undetermined. Trimming took 1 base from V and 4 from J, leaving 8 bases between them. CDR3 length: 15 residues. Germline assignment: CDR1 SGHVS and CDR2 FQNEAQ. The rearrangement joins TRBV7-8 to TRBJ1-6; D not resolved. The specimen sequenced was axillary lymph node tissue. The TCR comes from a female donor with breast cancer. Some clones in this sample may be carry-over from other donors' samples. The CDR3 bases are TGTGCCAGCAGCTTAGTCCGGTCGTATAATTCACCCCTCCACTTT. Amino acid sequence: CASSLVRSYNSPLHF.